The 15 T cell receptor beta chains below all came from one sample that was sequenced in a study of OX40 agonist ivuxolimab in advanced cancers. The data were produced by immunoSEQ multiplex PCR, yet TCRdb's version contains in-frame clones alone and is incomplete. In the table there are approximately 79,000 clones, approximately 95% of which are singletons. The sample in question was CD4+ or CD8+ T cells sorted from blood, obtained in a trial of the OX40 agonist ivuxolimab. Receptors originate from an adult with an advanced solid tumor such as melanoma, head and neck, liver or kidney cancer.

This clone was recorded only once. The V and J genes are TRBV10-3 and TRBJ2-7, with 8 bases matching TRBD2. Germline V gene sequence: CDR1 ENHRY, CDR2 SYGVKD. This CDR3 region has 19 residues. Unmatched junction bases numbered 23, after V lost 3 bases and J lost 7 bases. In DNA, the CDR3 is TGTGCCATCAGTGAAATAAGGGGACTAGTGCCATCTCCTACGCCGGAGCAGTACTTC. It codes for CAISEIRGLVPSPTPEQYF.

This chain joins TRBV4-3 and TRBJ2-3; 10 bases are a match to TRBD2. CDR1 is LGHNA, CDR2 YSLEER, per germline. This CDR3 is 16 amino acids long. V lost 2 bases, J lost 4 bases, and 6 bases stayed unmatched. For the CDR3, the DNA is TGCGCCAGCAGCCAATCGAGCGGGGGGGCCCCAGATACGCAGTATTTT. It specifies CASSQSSGGAPDTQYF.

The rearrangement links TRBV9 to TRBJ2-5; 8 nucleotides align to TRBD2. The ends lost 3 bases at V and 1 base at J; junction bases unmatched: 2. CDR3 size: 14 residues. Germline V gives CDR1 SGDLS, CDR2 YYNGEE. The CDR3 protein is CASSAGGFQETQYF. CDR3 in DNA: TGTGCCAGCAGCGCGGGGGGGTTCCAAGAGACCCAGTACTTC.

The V gene is TRBV9, the J gene TRBJ2-1; TRBD1 might be the D (6 bases). This CDR3 comprises 17 residues. V lost 0 bases and J lost 5, with 18 bases in between. Germline V gene sequence: CDR1 SGDLS, CDR2 YYNGEE. The CDR3 spells CASSVGSGTSADNEQFF. Here the CDR3 DNA reads TGTGCCAGCAGCGTAGGGTCCGGGACAAGCGCCGACAATGAGCAGTTCTTC. The full variable domain, rest sourced from reference TRBV9 and TRBJ2-1, is DSGVTQTPKHLITATGQRVTLRCSPRSGDLSVYWYQQSLDQGLQFLIQYYNGEERAKGNILERFSAQQFPDLHSELNLSSLELGDSALYFCASSVGSGTSADNEQFFGPGTRLTVL.

The J gene is TRBJ1-1, the V gene TRBV18; D is uncertain. The CDR3 loop spans 13 amino acids. Germline values: CDR1 KGHSH, CDR2 LQKENI. Trimming stripped 2 bases from V and 3 bases from J, with 7 bases between. The CDR3 sequence is CASSPEMDTEAFF. The CDR3 bases are TGTGCCAGCTCACCAGAAATGGACACTGAAGCTTTCTTT.

CDR3 sequence: CASRGTSLYNEQFF. The CDR3 bases are TGTGCCAGCCGGGGGACTAGTCTCTACAATGAGCAGTTCTTC. The rearrangement joins TRBV6-5 to TRBJ2-1; 8 bases align to TRBD2. This CDR3 has 14 amino acids. V dropped 8 bases and J dropped 3; count of bases not matched to a gene: 6. Germline V gives CDR1 MNHEY, CDR2 SVGAGI.

The chain carries TRBV10-1 and TRBJ1-3; D gene unclear. There are 14 residues in the CDR3. Germline CDR1 reads WNHNN; CDR2 reads SYGVQD (reference sequence). Trimming shortened V by 3 bases and J by 0 bases, and 6 bases separated the two germline ends. The CDR3 spells CASSEGFSGNTIYF. In DNA form, the CDR3 reads TGCGCCAGCAGTGAAGGATTCTCTGGAAACACCATATATTTT.

This chain uses TRBV4-3 with TRBJ1-3, with D perhaps TRBD1 (5 bases). The CDR3 loop spans 15 amino acids. Trimming cost V 0 bases and J 3 bases, with 9 bases left between them. Germline CDR1 and CDR2: LGHNA and YSLEER. CDR3 bases: TGCGCCAGCAGCCAAGATACAAGGGGTGGAAACACCATATATTTT. It translates to CASSQDTRGGNTIYF.

The chain joins TRBV5-5 to TRBJ2-2; 7 bases align to TRBD1. Germline CDR1 SGHKS, CDR2 YYEKEE (reference sequence). V was pared by 0 bases and J by 7 bases, with 3 bases of the junction left unmatched. CDR3 length: 14 amino acids. CDR3 sequence reads: CASSLGQGSGELFF. The CDR3 DNA follows: TGTGCCAGCAGCTTGGGACAGGGAAGCGGGGAGCTGTTTTTT.

The chain joins TRBV5-1 to TRBJ2-7; D possibly corresponds to TRBD2 (6 bases). CDR1 SGHRS and CDR2 YFSETQ come from the germline V gene. The CDR3 has 17 residues. The V and J ends lost 0 bases and 0 bases respectively, with 16 bases between them. The CDR3 reads CASSLAVRETFSYEQYF. In DNA, the CDR3 is TGCGCCAGCAGCTTGGCGGTTCGGGAGACATTCTCCTACGAGCAGTACTTC.

The V and J genes are TRBV5-6 and TRBJ1-1; perhaps TRBD1 as D (5 bases). Germline loops: CDR1 SGHDT, CDR2 YYEEEE. The CDR3 has 14 amino acids. The V and J ends lost 3 bases and 7 bases respectively, with 16 bases between them. In DNA form, the CDR3 reads TGTGCCAGCAGCTGGGGACCTGGTATCGGTGAAGCTTTCTTT. As protein: CASSWGPGIGEAFF. Based on the CDR3 plus reference TRBV5-6 and TRBJ1-1, the full variable domain is DAGVTQSPTHLIKTRGQQVTLRCSPKSGHDTVSWYQQALGQGPQFIFQYYEEEERQRGNFPDRFSGHQFPNYSSELNVNALLLGDSALYLCASSWGPGIGEAFFGQGTRLTVV.

The rearrangement links TRBV13 to TRBJ2-7, with TRBD2 matching 9 bases. Trimming took 5 bases from V and 4 from J; bases not matched to a gene: 9. The CDR3 extends over 15 amino acids. The germline CDR1 and CDR2 sequences are PRHDT and FYEKMQ (reference sequence). CDR3 sequence: CASSPGRGGLYEQYF. CDR3 in DNA: TGTGCCAGCAGCCCGGGGCGGGGGGGACTTTACGAGCAGTACTTC.

V usage is TRBV28 and J usage is TRBJ1-2, with D uncertain. Trimming took off 3 bases at V and 4 bases at J, with 12 bases between the two ends. The CDR3 runs 14 residues. Germline CDR1 and CDR2: MDHEN and SYDVKM. The CDR3 DNA reads TGTGCCAGCAGTTTTTATGGCGGAACCTATGGCTACACCTTC. It is translated as CASSFYGGTYGYTF.

This chain joins TRBV4-1 and TRBJ2-5, with D perhaps matching TRBD1 or TRBD2 (5 bases each). The CDR3 length is 15 residues. Germline CDR1 is MGHRA and CDR2 is YSYEKL. Deletions cut 0 bases from V and 5 bases from J, with 13 bases between. The CDR3, as DNA: TGCGCCAGCAGCCAAGATCCGGGACCCTGGGAGACCCAGTACTTC. Translated: CASSQDPGPWETQYF.

The table lists this clone with a count of one. The chain links TRBV27 to TRBJ1-1; D ambiguous. The germline V and J ends were trimmed by 2 bases and 1 base, with 11 bases remaining between them. The germline CDR1 and CDR2 sequences are MNHEY and SMNVEV (reference sequence). This CDR3 comprises 15 residues. The CDR3 DNA is TGTGCCAGCAGTTTACTCCCTTTGGGGAACACTGAAGCTTTCTTT. It translates to CASSLLPLGNTEAFF.